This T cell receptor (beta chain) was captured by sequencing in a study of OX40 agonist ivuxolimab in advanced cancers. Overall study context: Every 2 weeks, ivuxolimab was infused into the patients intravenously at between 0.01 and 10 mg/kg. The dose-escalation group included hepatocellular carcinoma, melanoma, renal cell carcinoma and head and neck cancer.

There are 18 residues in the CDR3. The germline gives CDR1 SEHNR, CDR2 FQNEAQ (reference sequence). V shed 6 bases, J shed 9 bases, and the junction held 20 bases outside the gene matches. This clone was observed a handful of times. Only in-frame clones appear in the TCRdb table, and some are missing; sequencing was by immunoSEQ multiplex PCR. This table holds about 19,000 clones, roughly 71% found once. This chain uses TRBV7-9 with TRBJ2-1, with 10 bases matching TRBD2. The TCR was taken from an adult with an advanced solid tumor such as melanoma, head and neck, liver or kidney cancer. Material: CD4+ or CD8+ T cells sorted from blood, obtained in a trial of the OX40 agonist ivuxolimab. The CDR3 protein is CASRPSVPAGGLGGEQFF. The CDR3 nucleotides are TGTGCCAGCAGGCCTTCCGTCCCAGCGGGGGGGCTTGGTGGTGAGCAGTTCTTC.